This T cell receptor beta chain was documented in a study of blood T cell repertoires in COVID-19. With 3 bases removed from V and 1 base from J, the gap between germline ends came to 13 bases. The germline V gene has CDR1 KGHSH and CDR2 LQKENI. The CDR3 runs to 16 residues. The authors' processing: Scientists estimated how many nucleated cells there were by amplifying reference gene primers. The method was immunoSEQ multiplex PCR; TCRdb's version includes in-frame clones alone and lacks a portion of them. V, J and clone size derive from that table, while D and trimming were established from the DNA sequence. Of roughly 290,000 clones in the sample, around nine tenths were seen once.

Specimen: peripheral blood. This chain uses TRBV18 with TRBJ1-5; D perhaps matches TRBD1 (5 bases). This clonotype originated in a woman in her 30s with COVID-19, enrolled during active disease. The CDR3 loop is CASSPTWTKSNQPQHF. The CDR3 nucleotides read TGTGCCAGCTCACCCACGTGGACAAAGAGCAATCAGCCCCAGCATTTT.